This TCR beta chain was captured in a study of cytomegalovirus exposure and HLA in healthy donors. Whole-study results and caveats: Investigators reported 164 TCR beta chains as tied to cytomegalovirus. Within a later analysis, the majority of CMV-associated TCR beta chains appeared HLA-restricted. It was likely that a cluster of highly shared sequence variants was a sequencing artifact. In a later analysis, V- and J-gene trimming of beta chains associated with a DCLRE1C missense variant, replicated independently.

V lost 4 bases and J 5 bases, leaving 18 bases between the germline ends. This CDR3 has 15 amino acids. Germline lookup yields CDR1 SGDLS and CDR2 YYNGEE. With regard to this clone: Its antigen remains unknown.

The PCR ran on 60 Vbeta and 13 Jbeta primers. Data came from immunoSEQ multiplex PCR; TCRdb stores just in-frame clones and leaves some out. The table has fewer than 45,000 clones, approximately 78% seen once. The gene calls are TRBV9 and TRBJ1-2; unclear D gene. This TCR was sampled from a woman under 40 in good health and CMV-seronegative. The source material was PBMCs. CDR3 residues: CASSLAVFNEYGYTF. In DNA, the CDR3 is TGTGCCAGCAGCTTGGCGGTCTTTAATGAATATGGCTACACCTTC.